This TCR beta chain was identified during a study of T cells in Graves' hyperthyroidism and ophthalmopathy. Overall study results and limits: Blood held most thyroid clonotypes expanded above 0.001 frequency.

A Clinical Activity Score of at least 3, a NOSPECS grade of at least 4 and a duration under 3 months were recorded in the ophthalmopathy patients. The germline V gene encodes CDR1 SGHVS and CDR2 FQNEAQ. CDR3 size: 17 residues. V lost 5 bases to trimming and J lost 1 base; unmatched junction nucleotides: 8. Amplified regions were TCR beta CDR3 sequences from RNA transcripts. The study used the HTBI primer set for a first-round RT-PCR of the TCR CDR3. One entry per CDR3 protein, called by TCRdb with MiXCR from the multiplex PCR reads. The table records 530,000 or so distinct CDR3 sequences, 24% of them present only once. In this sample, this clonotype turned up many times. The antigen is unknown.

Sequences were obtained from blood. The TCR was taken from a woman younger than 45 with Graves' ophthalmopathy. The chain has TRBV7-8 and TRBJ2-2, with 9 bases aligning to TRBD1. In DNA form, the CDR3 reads TGTGCCAGCAGCCGCTGGGCGGGACAGGGGAACACCGGGGAGCTGTTTTTT. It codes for CASSRWAGQGNTGELFF.